This TCR beta chain stems from a study of regulatory T cells in long-lasting Graves disease. Study details: Graves' cases, newly diagnosed, had used antithyroid drugs under 3 months.

Time point noted: newly diagnosed GD, antithyroid drugs for less than 3 months. Following extraction of RNA from PBMCs, that RNA was used to make the TCR library. EDTA tubes held roughly 8.1 milliliters of peripheral blood from each patient. The authors built TCR beta libraries using iRepertoire HTBI primers and Arm-PCR of CDR3 regions. In TCRdb, the multiplex PCR reads were re-called with MiXCR into one record per CDR3 protein. This sample has hundreds of thousands of distinct CDR3 sequences, with about 14% found just once. Notes on the study in general: Sample size was small, which may have lowered accuracy. Persistent Graves' disease cases displayed lower TCR diversity than newly diagnosed ones.

Germline values: CDR1 DFQATT, CDR2 SNEGSKA (reference sequence). J gave up 4 bases and V 5 bases, and 5 bases lay outside the gene matches. This CDR3 has 14 residues. This clonotype appeared many times. The antigen is not known. The clonotype comes from a female donor with Graves disease. The specimen was peripheral blood mononuclear cells (PBMCs), collected at new diagnosis, from a patient treated with antithyroid drugs. The J gene is TRBJ2-1, the V gene TRBV20-1, with 10 nucleotides matching TRBD2. The CDR3 DNA reads TGCAGTGCTTCCCTTAGCGGGGGGTACAATGAGCAGTTCTTC. It yields the protein CSASLSGGYNEQFF.